This record concerns one TCR beta chain sequence. Its antigen specificity is not known. No base qualities exist here, and no much larger clone lies one base off it. The cohort was made up of 500 to 850 healthy bone marrow donors. At the time of sampling, all cohort members were nominally healthy, though unrecorded immune exposures were likely present. The donor was CMV seronegative and belonged to the group of 352 seronegative cohort members. Every donor gave a peripheral blood sample, and the peripheral blood mononuclear cells from that sample were used for TCR beta sequencing. The Qiagen DNeasy Blood Extraction Kit was used to extract genomic DNA from the blood cell samples. Library preparation used the immunoSEQ multiplex PCR assay. The multiplex PCR relied on a mix of 60 forward primers for TCR Vbeta segments and 13 reverse primers for TCR Jbeta segments. Amplification of the CDR3 region of rearranged TCR beta genes was performed with a multiplex PCR assay on genomic DNA. On the Illumina HiSeq System, the amplified TCR beta libraries were sequenced as 87-base-pair reads. In the paper's pipeline: A later analysis counted approximately 76 million unique TCR beta chains across the 550 to 700 repertoires, and around 12 million of these chains were shared by at least two donors. Raw reads were error-corrected and collapsed into unique sequences with a nearest-neighbor algorithm that merged closely related sequences to remove PCR and sequencing errors. Alignment of CDR3 sequences to IMGT reference sequences was used to assign V, D and J gene segments. For a sequence to be retained, at least a six-nucleotide match to both a V gene segment and a J gene segment was required. A rearrangement counted as productive if the CDR3 had no stop codons and remained in frame with V and J, and every other rearrangement counted as non-productive. CDR3 was defined according to IMGT convention as the region running from the second conserved V-encoded cysteine to the conserved J-encoded phenylalanine. The earlier analysis of approximately 590 of the donors excluded any sequence lacking an unambiguous match to a single V gene segment. In an earlier analysis of some 590 of the donors, a V segment was called functional when productive rearrangements were above 56.7%, and segregating when the standard deviation between donors exceeded 5%. A statistical classification framework was built to diagnose cytomegalovirus status from the catalog of TCR beta chain sequences. In a later analysis, V and J genes were assigned by comparing TCR nucleotide sequences against IMGT/GENE-DB human TR gene sequences. A later analysis assigned CDR3 sequences and most-parsimonious VDJ recombination scenarios with the TCRdist pipeline. In a later analysis, every TCR beta chain was defined by the combination of its CDR3 amino acid sequence and its V-gene family, and reads without a unique V-gene family were dropped. In a later analysis, around 600 highly shared, low-generation-probability nucleotide sequences were removed to address suspected cross-contamination and a sequencing artifact. In a later analysis, a clonal expansion index for each public chain was calculated from normalized within-repertoire ranks of inferred template counts. A later analysis computed generation probabilities with a VDJ recombination model fitted to out-of-frame rearrangements, and checked the results against IGoR. Hypergeometric tests were used in a later analysis to score TCR-TCR, TCR-HLA and TCR-CMV co-occurrence, with a repertoire-size bias correction applied to the TCR pairs. A later analysis estimated false discovery rates by permuting HLA or CMV assignments 20 times. In a later analysis, co-occurring TCRs were grouped with DBSCAN, and TCRdist sequence similarity was added when clustering was performed within HLA-allele-positive subsets. Co-occurrence clustering excluded repertoires with fewer than 30,000 or more than 120,000 public chains, plus five with anomalous nucleotide sharing. TCRdb re-hosts the immuneACCESS table, in-frame sequences only. Its copies lack some clones; in the studies checked, an unresolved V gene accounts for under half of them, and the cause for the rest is not known. D and trimming come from the DNA, and the V and J calls and clone size come from that table. The sample includes about 190,000 clones, with 81% observed a single time. The ten largest clones take up approximately 1.8% of the sample.

This record comes from a study of cytomegalovirus exposure and HLA in healthy donors (dated by TCRdb to about 2017). Looking at the study overall: In an earlier analysis of some 610 of the donors, roughly 300 Gb of sequence data and some 120 million unique TCR beta sequences from about 179 million T cells were reported. Typing coverage varied by locus: roughly 629-630 donors for A, B, C, DRB1 and DQB1; roughly 560 for DQA1; around 610 for DPA1; 450 to 480 for DPB1. Besides the first cohort of roughly 640 subjects, a separate validation cohort made up of over a hundred different subjects was used. Across some 400 genotyped donors of the cohort, an average of roughly 250,000 unique TCR beta nucleotide sequences per donor were sequenced, and roughly 20% of those sequences were non-productive. An earlier analysis of a few hundred of the donors applied high-throughput TCR beta sequencing to assess whether each TCR beta V gene segment acted as functional or pseudogenic. To study patterns of TCR occurrence, a later analysis re-analyzed previously published TCR beta repertoires from under 750 donors and added high-resolution HLA genotyping. The genetic ancestry cluster associated with self-reported Caucasian donors included over 65% of the 398 genotyped donors. Rather than using new phenotypic data, the later analysis identified candidate immune exposures from TCR beta sequences and from how often those sequences occurred across donors. Genome-wide SNP genotypes for about 60% of the 666 donors were used in a later genetic analysis, which treated that subset as a discovery cohort. Alongside the repertoire data, information on donor age, sex, ethnicity and CMV serostatus was compiled. About 330 gigabases of sequencing data and around 90 million unique TCR sequences made up an early release that covered about 640 HLA-typed donors. To predict cytomegalovirus infection status, the study combined high-throughput TCR immunosequencing, statistical association of individual TCRs with disease status, and machine learning. All discovery cohort repertoires had been generated using a single sequencing platform. The study was designed to test whether signatures of past pathogen exposure could be identified by cataloging public T cell receptors. The study profiled the T cell repertoires of some 610 subjects by immunosequencing and related them to cytomegalovirus serostatus. Class I and class II HLA loci were covered by the typing at four-digit resolution. Because of strong linkage in the cohort, a handful of DR-DQ haplotypes were treated as single units for association and clustering. The full study reports these points: Roughly 15 rarely observed V segments, including chromosome 9 orphons, were excluded from the earlier analysis of several hundred of the donors because counts were too low. The study gave a list of 150 to 200 TCR beta chains associated with cytomegalovirus. Linkage disequilibrium might explain the correlated functional status among segregating V segments, but an unknown experimental factor could not be ruled out. A later analysis associated 15,000 or so TCR beta sequences with specific HLA alleles at a false discovery rate of 0.05. Cytomegalovirus status was reported to be diagnosed by the classifier with high specificity and sensitivity in both the original and validation cohorts. Compared with equally common non-associated chains, HLA-associated TCR beta chains in a later analysis were more clonally expanded and had lower generation probabilities. V-gene and J-gene trimming of TCR beta chains was associated with a missense DCLRE1C variant in a later genetic analysis, and the association was replicated in an independent cohort. Some IMGT-functional V segments, including TRBV6-2 and TRBV6-3, could not be told apart with the 87-base-pair reads, so those segments were excluded. A group of highly shared sequence variants was considered likely to be a technical artifact of the sequencing pipeline. In a later analysis, several top co-occurrence clusters were reported to appear linked to parvovirus B19, influenza, CMV and Epstein-Barr virus. When HLA alleles, especially DR and DQ, strongly co-occurred, attributing TCR associations to individual alleles was difficult. A later genetic analysis reported fewer N-insertions in productive TCRs among donors in an Asian-associated ancestry cluster than the roughly 700-donor mean. Roughly uniform sequencing depth across donors was assumed in presence/absence analyses, although this assumption may not hold. Because some donors lacked HLA typing at each locus, the association tests relied only on the typed subset. A later analysis found that most CMV-associated TCR beta chains appeared HLA-restricted, with HLA associations seemingly driven largely by CMV exposure. Only TCR beta chains were sequenced in this cohort, and the absence of alpha or paired-chain data limited detectable features. CMV serostatus was the only immune exposure information available for the cohort. Most TCR sequences were observed very rarely across donors, whereas some public TCRs were present in many individuals. A further reported finding was that TCR beta sequences accurately predicted the HLA-A and HLA-B alleles for most subjects in the first cohort. A later analysis found that TCR association rates varied across HLA loci, with DRB1 alleles showing the most associated TCRs and HLA-C alleles the fewest. In vitro tests confirmed that a few of the cytomegalovirus-associated TCR beta chains recognize cytomegalovirus antigens. In an earlier analysis of 587 of the donors, most TCR beta V segments appeared in productive rearrangements about 90% or about 30% of the time, broadly matching IMGT annotations. The authors suggested that the approach could potentially be extended to other disease states and immunological phenotypes.

The germline V gene (reference sequence) provides CDR1 LNHNV and CDR2 YYDKDF. The CDR3 goes from the cysteine to the phenylalanine over 15 residues. Here the CDR3 DNA is all that survives: 45 bases in frame from base 1. V is pruned by 3 bases and J by 7 bases, leaving 5 bases of the junction without a gene match. The chain is made from TRBV15 and TRBJ1-6; 8 central bases correspond to TRBD1. The receptor comes from a man between 18 and 35 years old in good health and CMV-seronegative. The specimen sequenced was PBMCs. The CDR3 protein is CATSRDRVYNSPLHF. The DNA sequence is as follows: TGTGCCACCAGCAGGGACAGGGTCTACAATTCACCCCTCCACTTT.